These 30 T cell receptor beta chains originate from one sample sequenced in a study of beta chain features in type 1 diabetes. The study, taken as a whole, reports: Moderate yet significant TCRB CDR3 shortening was seen in Type 1 diabetes patients in all four CD4+ subsets.

Expressed TCRB transcripts got sequenced, as all isolated RNA was reverse transcribed. Clones were sequenced by immunoSEQ multiplex PCR, and TCRdb holds only the in-frame ones, with some missing. Of 60,000 or so clones in the sample, roughly half were seen once. Which antigens these TCRs recognize remains unknown. Source material: Tregs from blood. The receptors were sampled from a woman between 35 and 50 years old with type 1 diabetes.

This clone was recorded a few times. The V call is TRBV5-1, the J call TRBJ1-1; D is unclear. The CDR3 has 11 amino acids. V was clipped by 4 bases and J by 1 base, with 2 bases between them. Germline CDR1 and CDR2: SGHRS and YFSETQ. The CDR3 loop is CASSQNTEAFF. The CDR3 DNA reads TGCGCCAGCAGCCAGAACACTGAAGCTTTCTTT.

This sequence joins TRBV19 and TRBJ1-1, with 10 nucleotides matching TRBD1. Germline assignment: CDR1 LNHDA and CDR2 SQIVND (reference sequence). CDR3 length equals 13 residues. Trimming took 6 bases from V and 10 from J; bases not matched to a gene: 8. CDR3 in amino acids: CASSRDRGVGAFF. CDR3 nucleotides: TGTGCCAGTAGCCGGGACAGGGGAGTCGGAGCTTTCTTT.

This clone was recorded at least ten times. The chain recombines TRBV7-9 with TRBJ2-3; a possible D gene is TRBD2 (7 bases). The CDR3 has 15 residues. V lost 4 bases, J lost 3 bases, and 14 bases lay in between. Germline V CDR1 and CDR2: SEHNR, FQNEAQ (reference sequence). The CDR3: CASSSVGGRTDTQYF. CDR3 bases: TGTGCCAGCAGCTCTGTGGGGGGGCGTACAGATACGCAGTATTTT. Full variable domain (outside the CDR3, taken from reference TRBV7-9 and TRBJ2-3): DTGVSQNPRHKITKRGQNVTFRCDPISEHNRLYWYRQTLGQGPEFLTYFQNEAQLEKSRLLSDRFSAERPKGSFSTLEIQRTEQGDSAMYLCASSSVGGRTDTQYFGPGTRLTVL.

This clone has only a few counts. The CDR3 coding sequence is TGTGCCAGTTCGATAGGGCTAGCGGGAGCCAAAAACATTCAGTACTTC. Translated, it gives CASSIGLAGAKNIQYF. The rearrangement joins TRBV19 to TRBJ2-4; 8 nucleotides line up with TRBD2. Looked up from germline, CDR1 is LNHDA and CDR2 is SQIVND (reference sequence). The CDR3 is 16 amino acids. Trimming took 8 bases from V and 0 from J; bases not matched to a gene: 9.

This rearrangement joins TRBV18 to TRBJ2-5; 9 nucleotides line up with TRBD1. Germline trimming cut 4 bases from V and 1 base from J; bases unmatched to any gene: 10. The CDR3 runs to 17 residues. Germline CDR1 and CDR2: KGHSH and LQKENI. The CDR3 sequence: CASSLTEGQGLQETQYF. CDR3 sequence (DNA): TGTGCCAGCTCACTGACCGAGGGACAGGGCCTCCAAGAGACCCAGTACTTC.

V usage is TRBV6-7 and J usage is TRBJ1-1; D is undetermined. TRBV6-7 is recorded as an ORF, its role being uncertain. The CDR3 runs 13 residues. Trimming removed 2 bases from V and 1 base from J, with 5 bases in between. The CDR3 is CASSYEENTEAFF. CDR3 nucleotides: TGTGCCAGCAGTTACGAGGAGAACACTGAAGCTTTCTTT.

V is TRBV5-1 and J is TRBJ2-1; 8 positions agree with TRBD2. CDR3 length equals 14 residues. The germline gives CDR1 SGHRS, CDR2 YFSETQ. Trimming took 6 bases from V and 4 from J; bases not matched to a gene: 6. CDR3 nucleotide sequence: TGCGCCAGCACCGCTAGCGGGCTGTACAATGAGCAGTTCTTC. This sequence encodes CASTASGLYNEQFF.

This clone was recorded only once. The chain uses TRBV7-9 and TRBJ2-7, with 10 bases lining up with TRBD1. Trimming took 0 bases from V and 2 from J; bases not matched to a gene: 1. Germline V gene data show CDR1 as SEHNR and CDR2 as FQNEAQ (reference sequence). CDR3 length: 15 amino acids. The CDR3 sequence is CASSLAGQGAYEQYF. CDR3 bases: TGTGCCAGCAGCTTAGCCGGACAGGGGGCCTACGAGCAGTACTTC.

The J gene is TRBJ1-2, the V gene TRBV19; D uncertain. Germline V lookup: CDR1 LNHDA, CDR2 SQIVND (reference sequence). The length of the CDR3 is 15 residues. Trimming left V 7 bases short and J 5 bases short, with 20 bases between. CDR3 in amino acids: CASKARLALSYGYTF. The CDR3 DNA is TGTGCCAGTAAGGCCAGGTTGGCGTTATCGTATGGCTACACCTTC.

This clone appeared a single time. This chain connects TRBV6-5 to TRBJ1-6, with D maybe TRBD1 (6 bases). The CDR3 is 15 amino acids. Germline CDR1 reads MNHEY; CDR2 reads SVGAGI. The ends were cut back, 6 bases at V and 0 bases at J, with 9 bases in the middle. CDR3 coding DNA: TGTGCCAGCAGGGACAGAAGCTCCTATAATTCACCCCTCCACTTT. Translation gives CASRDRSSYNSPLHF.

The rearrangement links TRBV30 to TRBJ2-7; D is uncertain. The CDR3 covers 12 residues. Germline values: CDR1 GTSNPN, CDR2 SVGIG (reference sequence). Trimming stripped 1 base from V and 3 bases from J, with 7 bases between. CDR3 region: CAWSGADYEQYF. The CDR3 nucleotides are TGTGCCTGGAGTGGGGCCGACTACGAGCAGTACTTC.

This clone occurred once. V is TRBV7-2 and J is TRBJ2-5, with 8 bases matching TRBD1. There are 14 residues in the CDR3. Germline lookup yields CDR1 SGHTA and CDR2 FQGNSA. With V trimmed by 5 bases and J by 1 base, 3 bases remained unmatched. CDR3 coding DNA: TGTGCCAGCAGCAGGGGGACAGGCCAAGAGACCCAGTACTTC. Translation: CASSRGTGQETQYF.

The chain carries TRBV7-9 and TRBJ2-1, with 9 bases identical to TRBD2. Per germline, CDR1 SEHNR and CDR2 FQNEAQ (reference sequence). The CDR3 length is 15 residues. V dropped 7 bases and J dropped 6; count of bases not matched to a gene: 10. CDR3 protein: CASTQWGRGGNEQFF. The CDR3 DNA follows: TGTGCCAGCACCCAGTGGGGGCGGGGGGGCAATGAGCAGTTCTTC. Supplemented by reference TRBV7-9 and TRBJ2-1, the full variable domain reads DTGVSQNPRHKITKRGQNVTFRCDPISEHNRLYWYRQTLGQGPEFLTYFQNEAQLEKSRLLSDRFSAERPKGSFSTLEIQRTEQGDSAMYLCASTQWGRGGNEQFFGPGTRLTVL.

The rearrangement joins TRBV6-5 to TRBJ1-5; D gene ambiguous. From germline, CDR1 is MNHEY and CDR2 SVGAGI. Trimming pared 6 bases from V and 0 bases from J, leaving 6 bases between. The CDR3 runs 13 residues. The CDR3 DNA sequence: TGTGCCAGCAGACGCTATAGCAATCAGCCCCAGCATTTT. This sequence encodes CASRRYSNQPQHF.

This clone was counted a few times. The genes are TRBV29-1 and TRBJ2-3; D uncertain. V was shortened by 7 bases and J by 10 bases, with 27 bases between the two germline ends. The germline gives CDR1 SQVTM, CDR2 ANQGSEA. The CDR3 is made up of 15 amino acids. CDR3 nucleotide sequence: TGCAGCGCCGTCCTACTCCGAAAGCGTACATCCGCGCAGTATTTT. Translated: CSAVLLRKRTSAQYF.

The CDR3 DNA is TGTGCCAGCAGCTTTAGTGGAAACACCATATATTTT. It encodes CASSFSGNTIYF. This rearrangement joins TRBV7-9 to TRBJ1-3; D is undetermined. The CDR3 is made up of 12 amino acids. Trimming took 3 bases from V and 3 from J, leaving 3 bases between them. Per germline, CDR1 SEHNR and CDR2 FQNEAQ (reference sequence).

This clone has just a few counts. V is TRBV28 and J is TRBJ2-7; 7 bases align to TRBD1. The V segment lost 4 bases and the J segment 2 bases; nucleotides outside the gene matches: 5. This CDR3 spans 14 amino acids. Germline CDR1 and CDR2: MDHEN and SYDVKM. CDR3 sequence reads: CASSSGQFPYEQYF. CDR3 nucleotides: TGTGCCAGCAGTTCGGGACAGTTCCCCTACGAGCAGTACTTC.

The chain uses TRBV6-6 and TRBJ2-3; no firm D call. Germline CDR1 reads MNHNY; CDR2 reads SVGAGI (reference sequence). V lost 5 bases to trimming and J lost 3 bases, with 12 bases between them. The CDR3 spans 14 residues. CDR3 DNA sequence: TGTGCCAGCAGTCCGACTGGTCGGACAGATACGCAGTATTTT. It specifies CASSPTGRTDTQYF.

V gene TRBV7-2 combines with J gene TRBJ2-1; TRBD2 matches 15 bases. Germline V gives CDR1 SGHTA, CDR2 FQGNSA. This CDR3 spans 19 amino acids. J gave up 7 bases and V 8 bases, and 18 bases lay outside the gene matches. The CDR3 loop is CASEPRTSGREWVVNEQFF. The DNA for the CDR3 is TGTGCCAGCGAACCTAGGACTAGCGGGAGGGAGTGGGTAGTTAATGAGCAGTTCTTC.

This clone was observed a few times. This chain connects TRBV7-2 to TRBJ1-1; D remains ambiguous. Trimming removed 7 bases from V and 1 base from J, with 16 bases in between. The CDR3 has 15 residues. CDR1 and CDR2 from the germline V gene are SGHTA and FQGNSA. CDR3 protein: CASNPQRGWNTEAFF. In nucleotides, the CDR3 is TGTGCCAGCAACCCCCAACGGGGATGGAACACTGAAGCTTTCTTT.

The table lists this clone with a few counts. The rearrangement links TRBV7-8 to TRBJ2-4; maybe TRBD1 (6 bases). The CDR3 has 13 amino acids. CDR1 and CDR2 from the germline V gene are SGHVS and FQNEAQ. The ends were cut back, 5 bases at V and 7 bases at J, with 12 bases in the middle. In nucleotides, the CDR3 is TGTGCCAGCAGCACAGGGCAGGGGAACATTCAGTACTTC. Translated: CASSTGQGNIQYF.

The chain joins TRBV30 to TRBJ2-3; 7 bases line up with TRBD2. This CDR3 is 14 amino acids long. V lost 0 bases and J lost 5; bases outside the gene matches: 5. Per the germline V gene, CDR1 is GTSNPN and CDR2 is SVGIG (reference sequence). The CDR3 region has the DNA TGTGCCTGGAGTGTTTGGACTAGGGGAGATACGCAGTATTTT. It codes for CAWSVWTRGDTQYF.

The chain couples TRBV7-2 to TRBJ2-7, with TRBD1 as a possible D gene (6 bases). Trimming removed 5 bases at V and 3 bases at J, with 17 bases between. The CDR3 length is 15 residues. From germline, CDR1 is SGHTA and CDR2 FQGNSA. The CDR3 sequence is CASSRGRGILYEQYF. CDR3 DNA: TGTGCCAGCAGCCGGGGCAGGGGTATCCTCTACGAGCAGTACTTC.

This clone was observed once. The CDR3 loop is CASRSRTDSNEKLFF. In DNA, the CDR3 is TGTGCCAGCAGGTCCCGGACAGACTCAAATGAAAAACTGTTTTTT. V and J are TRBV28 and TRBJ1-4; TRBD1 might be the D (6 bases). Trimming stripped 6 bases from V and 5 bases from J, with 16 bases between. From germline, CDR1 is MDHEN and CDR2 SYDVKM. This CDR3 has 15 residues. The full variable domain, with the rest looked up from reference TRBV28 and TRBJ1-4, is DVKVTQSSRYLVKRTGEKVFLECVQDMDHENMFWYRQDPGLGLRLIYFSYDVKMKEKGDIPEGYSVSREKKERFSLILESASTNQTSMYLCASRSRTDSNEKLFFGSGTQLSVL.

A few counts support this clone. The V call is TRBV5-5, the J call TRBJ2-3; possibly TRBD2 for D (5 bases). The germline V and J ends were trimmed by 4 bases and 1 base, with 19 bases remaining between them. Per the germline V gene, CDR1 is SGHKS and CDR2 is YYEKEE (reference sequence). The CDR3 is 17 amino acids. This CDR3 is CASSQVTRGWGTDTQYF. CDR3 DNA sequence: TGTGCCAGCAGCCAAGTAACTCGGGGTTGGGGCACAGATACGCAGTATTTT.

The genes are TRBV2 and TRBJ1-4; a weak D match, TRBD1 (6 bases). The V end was cut by 6 bases, the J end by 7 bases, with 9 bases between. From germline, CDR1 is SNHLY and CDR2 FYNNEI. The CDR3 sequence is 12 residues long. CDR3 region: CASRGRGEKLFF. As DNA, the CDR3 is TGTGCCAGCAGAGGCAGGGGTGAAAAACTGTTTTTT.

CDR3 DNA sequence: TGCAGCGTTGAATGGGGACAGAATCAGCAGTACTTC. It codes for CSVEWGQNQQYF. The chain links TRBV29-1 to TRBJ2-7, with 7 bases fitting TRBD1. The CDR3 loop spans 12 amino acids. Germline V CDR1 and CDR2: SQVTM, ANQGSEA. V dropped 2 bases and J dropped 8; count of bases not matched to a gene: 6.

This clone rates as medium-sized. The chain uses TRBV10-2 and TRBJ2-1, with D possibly matching TRBD1 (7 bases). Germline V gives CDR1 WSHSY, CDR2 SAAADI. The length of the CDR3 is 13 residues. Trimming took 8 bases from V and 9 from J, leaving 17 bases between them. CDR3 bases: TGCGCCAGCCAAAAGGGGGCGGGATCTGAGCAGTTCTTC. Translating it yields CASQKGAGSEQFF.

This chain uses TRBV6-5 with TRBJ1-2; weak D call: TRBD1 (5 bases). Germline V lookup: CDR1 MNHEY, CDR2 SVGAGI. This CDR3 spans 16 amino acids. V was pared by 2 bases and J by 7 bases, with 20 bases between. CDR3 coding DNA: TGTGCCAGCAGTTACACGCACACAGGCACTATAGGTGGCTACACCTTC. The encoded protein is CASSYTHTGTIGGYTF.

The chain links TRBV19 to TRBJ1-2, with a possible D match to TRBD1 (5 bases). Germline V gives CDR1 LNHDA, CDR2 SQIVND (reference sequence). V was clipped by 7 bases and J by 8 bases, with 17 bases between them. The CDR3 covers 13 residues. In nucleotides, the CDR3 is TGTGCCAGTATTCCCCAGCAGGGACTAGGCTACACCTTC. Its protein product is CASIPQQGLGYTF.